Shown below are 32 T cell receptor beta chains from a single sample sequenced in a study of T-cell reconstitution after alpha-beta-depleted transplantation in children. TCRbeta library preparation incorporated unique molecular identifiers. TCRdb processed the PCR reads anew with MiXCR; each CDR3 protein has one entry. The sample holds more than 250,000 distinct CDR3 sequences; approximately 9.8% are singletons and the top ten take 10%. The sample in question was PBMCs from the stem cell graft donor, obtained from the stem cell graft. The receptors derive from a human donor who donated a stem cell graft to a child with SCID.

The chain recombines TRBV6-1 with TRBJ2-5; tentatively, D is TRBD2 (7 bases). V was cut by 6 bases and J by 5 bases, with 19 bases left in between. Germline V lookup: CDR1 MNHNS, CDR2 SASEGT. This CDR3 contains 15 residues. Here the CDR3 DNA reads TGTGCCAGCAGAGAAACAAAGGGGGGGGTCGAGACCCAGTACTTC. Translation gives CASRETKGGVETQYF.

The genes are TRBV9 and TRBJ2-3; maybe TRBD2 (6 bases). Per germline, CDR1 SGDLS and CDR2 YYNGEE. The CDR3 spans 12 residues. V gave up 4 bases and J gave up 10 bases, with 13 bases separating them. The CDR3 DNA reads as TGTGCCAGCAGCACCTTGGGGGGATCGCAGTATTTT. This codes for CASSTLGGSQYF. Based on the CDR3 plus reference TRBV9 and TRBJ2-3, the full variable domain is DSGVTQTPKHLITATGQRVTLRCSPRSGDLSVYWYQQSLDQGLQFLIQYYNGEERAKGNILERFSAQQFPDLHSELNLSSLELGDSALYFCASSTLGGSQYFGPGTRLTVL.

This clonotype was detected only a few times. J is TRBJ2-2 and V is TRBV4-1; the D gene is possibly TRBD1 (5 bases). Trimming left V 3 bases short and J 2 bases short, with 10 bases between. The CDR3 length is 15 residues. Germline V gives CDR1 MGHRA, CDR2 YSYEKL. The CDR3 bases are TGCGCCAGCAGCCACGCAGGGTCCAACACCGGGGAGCTGTTTTTT. Residues: CASSHAGSNTGELFF.

The table lists this clonotype with a few counts. V gene TRBV7-9 combines with J gene TRBJ1-4; TRBD1 might be the D (6 bases). Germline V gene lookup returns CDR1 SEHNR and CDR2 FQNEAQ (reference sequence). The CDR3 loop spans 15 amino acids. Trimming pared 7 bases from V and 3 bases from J, leaving 15 bases between. The CDR3: CASNNWGASNEKLFF. The CDR3 DNA follows: TGTGCCAGCAACAATTGGGGGGCGTCTAATGAAAAACTGTTTTTT.

This clonotype was seen many times. The V call is TRBV10-3, the J call TRBJ2-5; D might be TRBD1 (5 bases). Germline assignment: CDR1 ENHRY and CDR2 SYGVKD. The germline V and J ends were trimmed by 3 bases and 5 bases, with 7 bases remaining between them. The CDR3 length is 12 residues. This CDR3 reads CAISEAGETQYF. The CDR3 DNA reads as TGTGCCATCAGTGAAGCAGGGGAGACCCAGTACTTC.

This clonotype was observed many times. J is TRBJ2-2 and V is TRBV7-2, with unresolved D. Trimming pared 6 bases from V and 6 bases from J, leaving 11 bases between. Germline V gene data show CDR1 as SGHTA and CDR2 as FQGNSA. CDR3 length equals 13 residues. The CDR3 DNA follows: TGTGCCAGCAGTTTGGAGTTTCCCGGGGAGCTGTTTTTT. Translating it yields CASSLEFPGELFF.

This CDR3 is CAIRRQVGSTGELFF. The CDR3, as DNA: TGTGCCATCAGGCGTCAGGTTGGATCCACCGGGGAGCTGTTTTTT. The rearrangement links TRBV10-3 to TRBJ2-2; no clear D. The CDR3 runs to 15 residues. Germline assignment: CDR1 ENHRY and CDR2 SYGVKD. V was clipped by 6 bases and J by 4 bases, with 15 bases between them.

At least ten counts were recorded for this clonotype. This sequence joins TRBV5-5 and TRBJ2-3; possibly TRBD2 for D (7 bases). Germline-derived CDR1 and CDR2 are SGHKS and YYEKEE (reference sequence). Between the trimmed V and J ends, which lost 5 bases and 1 base, there was a span of 17 bases. This CDR3 is 16 amino acids long. Written as DNA, the CDR3 is TGTGCCAGCAGTCTGGGGGGGGCGATTGGCACAGATACGCAGTATTTT. Residues: CASSLGGAIGTDTQYF.

This clonotype was observed a handful of times. V gene TRBV5-6 combines with J gene TRBJ2-7; 8 bases match TRBD1. CDR1 is SGHDT and CDR2 is YYEEEE in the germline V gene. V shed 0 bases, J shed 6 bases, and the junction held 5 bases outside the gene matches. The CDR3 is 14 residues long. The CDR3 here is CASSLVKTGVEQYF. CDR3 coding DNA: TGTGCCAGCAGCTTGGTTAAGACAGGGGTCGAGCAGTACTTC. Looking up the rest from reference TRBV5-6 and TRBJ2-7 gives the full variable domain: DAGVTQSPTHLIKTRGQQVTLRCSPKSGHDTVSWYQQALGQGPQFIFQYYEEEERQRGNFPDRFSGHQFPNYSSELNVNALLLGDSALYLCASSLVKTGVEQYFGPGTRLTVT.

V is TRBV5-6 and J is TRBJ2-5, with a tentative D call TRBD2 (6 bases). This CDR3 has 12 amino acids. Germline assignment: CDR1 SGHDT and CDR2 YYEEEE. V gave up 5 bases and J gave up 7 bases, with 12 bases separating them. Here the CDR3 DNA reads TGTGCCAGCAGTTATTATAGCGGGACCCAGTACTTC. The encoded protein is CASSYYSGTQYF.

This clonotype turned up a few times. The chain uses TRBV12-3 or TRBV12-4 and TRBJ1-6; no reliable D call. With 1 base removed from V and 7 bases from J, the gap between germline ends came to 8 bases. This CDR3 spans 14 amino acids. The CDR3 spells CASSLVSQNSPLHF. Here the CDR3 DNA reads TGTGCCAGCAGTTTAGTATCTCAGAATTCACCCCTCCACTTT.

CDR3 region: CSASHPLGTDTQYF. Here the CDR3 DNA reads TGCAGTGCTAGTCACCCACTGGGCACAGATACGCAGTATTTT. The V call is TRBV20-1, the J call TRBJ2-3, with unresolved D. CDR1 and CDR2 from the germline V gene are DFQATT and SNEGSKA (reference sequence). The CDR3 runs to 14 residues. V lost 3 bases to trimming and J lost 1 base, with 11 bases between them.

The genes are TRBV12-3 or TRBV12-4 and TRBJ2-2, with D uncertain. The CDR3 is 13 residues long. The germline V and J ends were trimmed by 5 bases and 6 bases, with 10 bases remaining between them. CDR3 loop: CASSLGVSGELFF. DNA for the CDR3: TGTGCCAGCAGTCTAGGAGTTTCCGGGGAGCTGTTTTTT.

This clonotype was counted between two and nine times. The rearrangement joins TRBV7-8 to TRBJ1-4, with 7 positions matching TRBD1. The germline V gene has CDR1 SGHVS and CDR2 FQNEAQ. The CDR3 length is 15 residues. Trimming at V came to 5 bases and at J to 8 bases, leaving 11 bases not matched to a gene. The CDR3 sequence: CASSLVSGGREKLFF. The CDR3 DNA is TGTGCCAGCAGCCTAGTTTCAGGGGGAAGGGAAAAACTGTTTTTT.

This clonotype appeared a few times. The chain joins TRBV20-1 to TRBJ2-1; 7 bases line up with TRBD1. After removal of 8 bases from V and 0 bases from J, the junction contained 7 bases not matched to a gene. CDR1 is DFQATT, CDR2 SNEGSKA, per germline (reference sequence). The CDR3 runs to 14 residues. CDR3 coding DNA: TGCAGTACTGAGACAGGGAGCTCCTACAATGAGCAGTTCTTC. Its translation is CSTETGSSYNEQFF.

This clonotype was detected only a few times. CDR3 loop: CASSQDARGLGSYEQYF. The CDR3 DNA follows: TGTGCCAGCAGCCAAGACGCCAGAGGTCTGGGCTCCTACGAGCAGTACTTC. The V call is TRBV4-2, the J call TRBJ2-7, with D hard to call. The CDR3 is made up of 17 amino acids. Germline values: CDR1 LGHNA, CDR2 YNFKEQ. Trimming left V 0 bases short and J 0 bases short, with 15 bases between.

This clonotype showed up many times. This chain joins TRBV5-1 and TRBJ2-5, with D possibly matching TRBD1 (6 bases). CDR1 and CDR2 (germline): SGHRS, YFSETQ. The V and J ends lost 4 bases and 0 bases respectively, with 13 bases between them. CDR3 length: 15 amino acids. The CDR3 region has the DNA TGCGCCAGCAGCGACCGGGACATATACCAAGAGACCCAGTACTTC. Translated: CASSDRDIYQETQYF.

The CDR3 sequence is CSVARDSSYEQYF. Written as DNA, the CDR3 is TGCAGCGTTGCCCGGGATTCCTCCTACGAGCAGTACTTC. The rearrangement uses TRBV29-1 and TRBJ2-7, with D possibly TRBD2 on 5 matching bases. The germline V and J ends were trimmed by 4 bases and 0 bases, with 10 bases remaining between them. The CDR3 is made up of 13 amino acids. Per the germline V gene, CDR1 is SQVTM and CDR2 is ANQGSEA.

Many counts were recorded for this clonotype. The chain couples TRBV12-3 or TRBV12-4 to TRBJ1-4; weak D call: TRBD1 (5 bases). The V end was cut by 1 base, the J end by 7 bases, with 7 bases between. There are 13 residues in the CDR3. The CDR3 DNA reads TGTGCCAGCAGTTTAGGACAGTTTGAAAAACTGTTTTTT. Its protein product is CASSLGQFEKLFF.

This rearrangement joins TRBV10-3 to TRBJ1-5; D might be TRBD1 (6 bases). Per germline, CDR1 ENHRY and CDR2 SYGVKD. The V end lost 6 bases, the J end lost 0 bases, and 12 bases lay between the germline ends. The CDR3 sequence is 15 residues long. The CDR3 nucleotides are TGTGCCATCAGCGGCACAGGGAATAGCAATCAGCCCCAGCATTTT. Residues: CAISGTGNSNQPQHF.

The table lists this clonotype with many counts. The genes are TRBV3-1 and TRBJ2-1; TRBD2 might be the D (6 bases). The CDR3 consists of 14 residues. Per germline, CDR1 LGHDT and CDR2 YNNKEL (reference sequence). V was cut by 6 bases and J by 3 bases, with 12 bases left in between. Here the CDR3 DNA reads TGTGCCAGCAGTCGGGACTTCAGCTACAATGAGCAGTTCTTC. Translating it yields CASSRDFSYNEQFF.

This clonotype was seen ten or more times. V gene TRBV2 combines with J gene TRBJ1-5; 7 nucleotides match TRBD1. Germline V gene data show CDR1 as SNHLY and CDR2 as FYNNEI. CDR3 length: 14 residues. Trimming removed 7 bases from V and 0 bases from J; junction bases left unmatched: 3. CDR3 nucleotide sequence: TGTGCCAGCAAGGGACAGTATAGCAATCAGCCCCAGCATTTT. It is translated as CASKGQYSNQPQHF.

This clonotype came up many times. The CDR3 bases are TGTGCTACCCGACTTTCCATTTCTTCATCCTACGAGCAGTACTTC. This sequence encodes CATRLSISSSYEQYF. V usage is TRBV27 and J usage is TRBJ2-7; no reliable D call. CDR1 is MNHEY and CDR2 is SMNVEV in the germline V gene (reference sequence). This CDR3 region has 15 residues.

The CDR3 spells CATSDRAGGPDTQYF. CDR3 DNA: TGTGCCACCAGTGATCGAGCGGGGGGGCCAGATACGCAGTATTTT. This chain joins TRBV24-1 and TRBJ2-3, with 10 positions matching TRBD2. The CDR3 runs 15 residues. Germline trimming cut 3 bases from V and 4 bases from J; bases unmatched to any gene: 3. Germline V gene data show CDR1 as KGHDR and CDR2 as SFDVKD.

The chain employs TRBV5-1 and TRBJ2-5; 12 bases agree with TRBD2. J lost 0 bases, V lost 2 bases, and 5 bases had no gene match. This CDR3 comprises 17 residues. The germline V gene has CDR1 SGHRS and CDR2 YFSETQ. The CDR3: CASSFTSGGTYQETQYF. Here the CDR3 DNA reads TGCGCCAGCAGCTTCACTAGCGGGGGGACGTACCAAGAGACCCAGTACTTC.

This chain uses TRBV27 with TRBJ2-3, with no clear D. Trimming shortened V by 2 bases and J by 0 bases, and 9 bases separated the two germline ends. Germline CDR1 reads MNHEY; CDR2 reads SMNVEV (reference sequence). CDR3 size: 15 residues. The CDR3 protein is CASSLGQRSTDTQYF. In nucleotides, the CDR3 is TGTGCCAGCAGTTTAGGCCAAAGAAGCACAGATACGCAGTATTTT.

This clonotype was seen a handful of times. The chain links TRBV5-1 to TRBJ2-1, with D tentatively TRBD1 or TRBD2 (5 bases each). Germline CDR1 SGHRS, CDR2 YFSETQ. This CDR3 has 14 residues. V was shortened by 6 bases and J by 6 bases, with 16 bases between the two germline ends. The CDR3 region is CASTRSGASNEQFF. In nucleotides, the CDR3 is TGCGCCAGCACCCGTTCCGGGGCGTCCAATGAGCAGTTCTTC.

This clonotype was counted a few times. The CDR3 here is CASSVGQGAGELFF. The CDR3 nucleotides are TGTGCCAGCAGCGTAGGACAGGGAGCCGGGGAGCTGTTTTTT. V usage is TRBV9 and J usage is TRBJ2-2; 7 nucleotides agree with TRBD1. V lost 0 bases, J lost 6 bases, and 2 bases stayed unmatched. CDR1 and CDR2 from the germline V gene are SGDLS and YYNGEE. This CDR3 comprises 14 residues.

The CDR3 nucleotides are TGTGCCAGCGCCGTGTCAGGGGGCGAAAACATTCAGTACTTC. The encoded protein is CASAVSGGENIQYF. V and J are TRBV2 and TRBJ2-4; 8 bases align to TRBD1. Germline CDR1 is SNHLY and CDR2 is FYNNEI. This CDR3 has 14 amino acids. J lost 5 bases, V lost 8 bases, and 8 bases had no gene match.

This clonotype was seen a handful of times. This chain connects TRBV20-1 to TRBJ2-1; D gene uncertain. Looked up from germline, CDR1 is DFQATT and CDR2 is SNEGSKA (reference sequence). There are 15 residues in the CDR3. The V end was cut by 1 base, the J end by 0 bases, with 10 bases between. The CDR3 DNA sequence: TGCAGTGCTAGAGGGGCCACCGACTCCTACAATGAGCAGTTCTTC. This codes for CSARGATDSYNEQFF.

This chain uses TRBV20-1 with TRBJ2-3; 10 bases are a match to TRBD2. The V gene end was trimmed by 0 bases and the J gene end by 2 bases; junction bases not matched to a gene: 8. This CDR3 has 17 residues. Per germline, CDR1 DFQATT and CDR2 SNEGSKA (reference sequence). CDR3 loop: CSARDRASGGNTDTQYF. Here the CDR3 DNA reads TGCAGTGCTAGAGATCGGGCTAGCGGGGGTAACACAGATACGCAGTATTTT.

The chain uses TRBV29-1 and TRBJ2-3; D possibly matches TRBD1 or TRBD2 (5 bases each). V was clipped by 6 bases and J by 2 bases, with 12 bases between them. Germline CDR1 and CDR2: SQVTM and ANQGSEA. The CDR3 totals 13 residues. As DNA, the CDR3 is TGCAGCGTCGCTACGGGGACCACAGATACGCAGTATTTT. Translated, it gives CSVATGTTDTQYF.